This T cell receptor beta chain is drawn from a study of shared clonotypes between healthy human individuals. The study, taken as a whole, reports: Sampling included only blood; tissue repertoires likely differ. Sequencing depth was predicted to influence how clonotypes are shared among donors.

For this clone: Antigen specificity is unknown.

This table comes from immunoSEQ multiplex PCR, and its TCRdb copy is limited to in-frame clones, with some not included. Here the sample spans about half a million clones, roughly 78% being singletons. Germline CDR1 reads MNHEY; CDR2 reads SVGAGI. Between the trimmed V and J ends, which lost 0 bases and 0 bases, there was a span of 9 bases. The CDR3 covers 16 residues. This chain connects TRBV6-5 to TRBJ2-4; D not certain. The sample was PBMCs. The TCR sequence derives from a woman in her 40s in good health. Some clones in this sample may be carry-over from other donors' samples. CDR3 sequence reads: CASSYSHRLAKNIQYF. CDR3 nucleotides: TGTGCCAGCAGTTACTCCCATCGGTTAGCCAAAAACATTCAGTACTTC.